One sample yielded the 8 T cell receptor beta chains listed below, sequenced in a study of regulatory and conventional T cells in RAG deficiency. This table comes from immunoSEQ multiplex PCR, and its TCRdb copy is limited to in-frame clones, with some not included. The sample lists about 7,700 clones; approximately 93% were seen once. Genomic DNA came from blood regulatory T cells gated CD4+ CD25-high CD127-low. The same data also went into a second study, on regulatory T cells. That work states: The PCR used 52 TRBV and 13 TRBJ primers.

The sequenced sample consisted of CD127- CD25+ CD4+ Tregs sorted from blood. The source of these receptors is a human donor in good health.

This clone was detected once. This chain links TRBV5-1 with TRBJ1-4; a possible D gene is TRBD1 (6 bases). With 2 bases removed from V and 5 bases from J, the gap between germline ends came to 10 bases. The CDR3 loop spans 14 amino acids. CDR1 and CDR2 from the germline V gene are SGHRS and YFSETQ. CDR3 region: CASSFDRINEKLFF. The CDR3, as DNA: TGCGCCAGCAGCTTTGACAGGATCAATGAAAAACTGTTTTTT.

This sequence joins TRBV19 and TRBJ2-1; 10 nucleotides line up with TRBD2. This CDR3 region has 15 residues. The trim removed 4 bases at V and 8 bases at J, leaving 8 bases unmatched. From germline, CDR1 is LNHDA and CDR2 SQIVND (reference sequence). The CDR3 reads CASSSTSGIRHEQFF. DNA for the CDR3: TGTGCCAGTAGTAGTACTAGCGGGATTAGGCATGAGCAGTTCTTC.

This chain uses TRBV19 with TRBJ2-4; D unclear. CDR1 is LNHDA, CDR2 SQIVND, per germline (reference sequence). The CDR3 is made up of 16 amino acids. V lost 5 bases and J lost 3, with 17 bases in between. This chain's CDR3 is CASSPRITAHKNIQYF. The CDR3 DNA sequence: TGTGCCAGTAGTCCCAGGATCACGGCGCACAAAAACATTCAGTACTTC.

Comments on this clone: This specimen includes other DNA sequences encoding the same CDR3. The chain joins TRBV6-5 to TRBJ1-1; 7 nucleotides line up with TRBD1. Germline loops: CDR1 MNHEY, CDR2 SVGAGI. Trimming cost V 5 bases and J 3 bases; bases outside gene matches: 6. This CDR3 is built from 14 residues. The DNA for the CDR3 is TGTGCCAGCAGTCTACAGGGGTGGCACACTGAAGCTTTCTTT. It yields the protein CASSLQGWHTEAFF.

This sequence joins TRBV9 and TRBJ2-3; 10 bases line up with TRBD2. The ends lost 0 bases at V and 3 bases at J; junction bases unmatched: 4. The CDR3 covers 16 residues. Germline V lookup: CDR1 SGDLS, CDR2 YYNGEE. This chain's CDR3 is CASSVVQRGGTDTQYF. The CDR3, as DNA: TGTGCCAGCAGCGTAGTCCAGCGGGGGGGGACAGATACGCAGTATTTT.

V and J are TRBV4-1 and TRBJ1-2, with D unresolved. V lost 4 bases and J lost 2, with 17 bases in between. There are 16 residues in the CDR3. CDR1 is MGHRA and CDR2 is YSYEKL in the germline V gene. The CDR3 DNA sequence: TGCGCCAGCAGCCTCAAGGGAGGGAAGACCAACTATGGCTACACCTTC. Protein product: CASSLKGGKTNYGYTF.

This rearrangement joins TRBV5-1 to TRBJ1-1; TRBD1 agrees at 10 bases. Trimming removed 4 bases from V and 1 base from J; junction bases left unmatched: 10. The length of the CDR3 is 17 residues. The germline CDR1 and CDR2 sequences are SGHRS and YFSETQ. This CDR3 is CASSEGQGLSPNTEAFF. The CDR3 DNA reads as TGCGCCAGCAGCGAGGGACAGGGGCTTTCTCCGAACACTGAAGCTTTCTTT.

The rearrangement joins TRBV19 to TRBJ1-1, with a possible D match to TRBD1 (5 bases). CDR1 and CDR2 (germline): LNHDA, SQIVND (reference sequence). V gave up 8 bases and J gave up 0 bases, with 7 bases separating them. The CDR3 length is 12 residues. The CDR3 sequence is CASLQVNTEAFF. The CDR3 coding sequence is TGTGCCAGTCTACAGGTGAACACTGAAGCTTTCTTT.